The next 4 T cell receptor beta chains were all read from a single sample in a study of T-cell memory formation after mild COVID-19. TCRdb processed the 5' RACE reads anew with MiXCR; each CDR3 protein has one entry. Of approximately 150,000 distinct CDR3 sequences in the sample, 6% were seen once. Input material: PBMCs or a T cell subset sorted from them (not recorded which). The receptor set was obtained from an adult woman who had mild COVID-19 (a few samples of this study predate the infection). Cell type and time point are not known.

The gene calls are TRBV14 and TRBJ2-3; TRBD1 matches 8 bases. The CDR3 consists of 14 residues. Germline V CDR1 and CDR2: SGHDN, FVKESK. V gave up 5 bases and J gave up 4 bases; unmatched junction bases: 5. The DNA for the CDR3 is TGTGCCAGCAGCTCACAGGGGGTCCCAGATACGCAGTATTTT. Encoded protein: CASSSQGVPDTQYF.

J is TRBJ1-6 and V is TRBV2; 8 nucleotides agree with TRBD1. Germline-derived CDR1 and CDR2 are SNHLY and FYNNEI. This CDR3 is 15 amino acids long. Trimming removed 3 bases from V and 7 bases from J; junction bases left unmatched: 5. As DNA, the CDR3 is TGTGCCAGCAGTGAGGACAGGGCGAGGAATTCACCCCTCCACTTT. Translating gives CASSEDRARNSPLHF.

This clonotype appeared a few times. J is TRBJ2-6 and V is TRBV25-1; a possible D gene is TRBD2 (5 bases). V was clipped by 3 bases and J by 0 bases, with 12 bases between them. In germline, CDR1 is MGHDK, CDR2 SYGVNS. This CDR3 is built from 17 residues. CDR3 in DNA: TGTGCCAGCAGTGACACCTCAACTAGCTCTGGGGCCAACGTCCTGACTTTC. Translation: CASSDTSTSSGANVLTF.

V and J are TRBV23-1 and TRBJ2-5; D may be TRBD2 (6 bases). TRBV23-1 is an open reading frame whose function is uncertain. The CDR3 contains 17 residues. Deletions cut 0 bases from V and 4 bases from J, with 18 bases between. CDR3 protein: CASSQSGGADLRETQYF. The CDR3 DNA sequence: TGCGCCAGCAGTCAATCAGGAGGGGCGGACTTAAGAGAGACCCAGTACTTC.